The following is a TCR beta chain sequence with its context. The identical CDR3 is also encoded by other nucleotide sequences in the sample. Sequencing was performed with immunoSEQ multiplex PCR; in TCRdb, only in-frame clones are kept and a portion is missing. The data contain some 27,000 clones, roughly nine tenths of them seen just once; the ten biggest clones take up 24%. This entry belongs to a study of OX40 agonist ivuxolimab in advanced cancers. CDR3 length: 16 residues. The V and J ends lost 5 bases and 3 bases, in that order; junction bases with no gene match: 7. Germline lookup yields CDR1 SGHNT and CDR2 YENEEA.

V is TRBV11-3 and J is TRBJ2-7, with 13 positions matching TRBD2. Here the sequenced sample was CD4+ or CD8+ T cells sorted from blood, taken in a trial of the OX40 agonist ivuxolimab. The TCR sequence derives from an adult with an advanced solid tumor such as melanoma, head and neck, liver or kidney cancer. CDR3 DNA: TGTGCCAGCAGCCCGCGGACTAGCGGGAGTGTCTACGAGCAGTACTTC. Protein: CASSPRTSGSVYEQYF.